The 13 T cell receptor beta chains given below trace back to one sample, sequenced in a study of cytomegalovirus exposure and HLA in healthy donors. Researchers ran the PCR with 60 Vbeta and 13 Jbeta primers. Sequencing was performed with immunoSEQ multiplex PCR; in TCRdb, only in-frame clones are kept and a portion is missing. This repertoire includes some 47,000 clones. The sample taken for sequencing was PBMCs. These receptors all come from a woman aged 40 to 50 in good health and CMV-seronegative.

The rearrangement joins TRBV7-8 to TRBJ2-2; D remains ambiguous. The V gene's germline CDR1 is SGHVS and CDR2 FQNEAQ. This CDR3 has 16 amino acids. Between the trimmed V and J ends, which lost 6 bases and 5 bases, there was a span of 19 bases. As DNA, the CDR3 is TGTGCCAGCAGGCCGCGTGTTCCCGGGTGGACCGGGGAGCTGTTTTTT. Its translation is CASRPRVPGWTGELFF. The variable domain in full, with the rest retrieved from reference TRBV7-8 and TRBJ2-2, is GAGVSQSPRYKVAKRGQDVALRCDPISGHVSLFWYQQALGQGPEFLTYFQNEAQLDKSGLPSDRFFAERPEGSVSTLKIQRTQQEDSAVYLCASRPRVPGWTGELFFGEGSRLTVL.

The chain joins TRBV30 to TRBJ1-5; tentative D call: TRBD1 (5 bases). Germline CDR1 is GTSNPN and CDR2 is SVGIG (reference sequence). V lost 2 bases and J lost 9, with 11 bases in between. The CDR3 extends over 12 amino acids. The CDR3, as DNA: TGTGCCTGGAGTTCCCAGGGCCGGCCCCAGCATTTT. Protein product: CAWSSQGRPQHF.

The gene calls are TRBV4-2 and TRBJ2-1; D possibly corresponds to TRBD2 (5 bases). The CDR3 loop spans 16 amino acids. Between the trimmed V and J ends, which lost 0 bases and 3 bases, there was a span of 12 bases. Germline V gives CDR1 LGHNA, CDR2 YNFKEQ. In DNA, the CDR3 is TGTGCCAGCAGCCAAGATTCGGGGAAATTCTACAATGAGCAGTTCTTC. Its protein product is CASSQDSGKFYNEQFF.

This chain uses TRBV6-1 with TRBJ2-7; D may be TRBD1 (5 bases). The CDR3 totals 14 residues. The V gene's germline CDR1 is MNHNS and CDR2 SASEGT. V was cut by 6 bases and J by 2 bases, with 14 bases left in between. CDR3 sequence reads: CASRRETAAYEQYF. The DNA for the CDR3 is TGTGCCAGCAGGCGAGAGACAGCCGCCTACGAGCAGTACTTC.

The chain carries TRBV15 and TRBJ1-5; TRBD1 matches at 10 bases. Looked up from germline, CDR1 is LNHNV and CDR2 is YYDKDF (reference sequence). The CDR3 spans 15 residues. The V gene end was trimmed by 5 bases and the J gene end by 7 bases; junction bases not matched to a gene: 8. The CDR3 loop reads CATSLRDRGLQPQHF. DNA of the CDR3: TGTGCCACCAGCCTCCGGGACAGGGGACTCCAGCCCCAGCATTTT.

The genes are TRBV28 and TRBJ2-3, with D perhaps TRBD2 (5 bases). Germline V gene data show CDR1 as MDHEN and CDR2 as SYDVKM. The CDR3 runs 12 residues. The V end was cut by 4 bases, the J end by 5 bases, with 7 bases between. As DNA, the CDR3 is TGTGCCAGCAGTTCCGCGGGAGATACGCAGTATTTT. Translation gives CASSSAGDTQYF.

V gene TRBV7-3 combines with J gene TRBJ2-3, with a tentative D call TRBD1 (5 bases). Germline loops: CDR1 SGHTA, CDR2 FQGTGA. Trimming cost V 1 base and J 3 bases, with 8 bases left between them. This CDR3 comprises 14 residues. CDR3 bases: TGTGCCAGCAGCTTAAGTTCAGGGACAGATACGCAGTATTTT. It translates to CASSLSSGTDTQYF.

This chain uses TRBV10-2 with TRBJ2-5; 9 positions match TRBD2. V gave up 0 bases and J gave up 5 bases; unmatched junction bases: 7. The V gene's germline CDR1 is WSHSY and CDR2 SAAADI. This CDR3 contains 16 residues. In nucleotides, the CDR3 is TGCGCCAGCAGTGAGTCGAGGCGGGGGGGCCGCGAGACCCAGTACTTC. It is translated as CASSESRRGGRETQYF.

This chain links TRBV4-3 with TRBJ1-2, with 7 bases aligning to TRBD1. J was trimmed by 2 bases and V by 7 bases; bases with no gene match: 10. The CDR3 loop spans 15 amino acids. Germline-derived CDR1 and CDR2 are LGHNA and YSLEER. CDR3 region: CASTIQGDSNYGYTF. The CDR3 nucleotides are TGCGCCAGCACCATTCAGGGGGATTCGAACTATGGCTACACCTTC.

V and J are TRBV5-1 and TRBJ2-1; tentative D call: TRBD2 (5 bases). The CDR3 length is 14 residues. Germline V gives CDR1 SGHRS, CDR2 YFSETQ. The ends were cut back, 1 base at V and 0 bases at J, with 5 bases in the middle. CDR3 protein: CASSLTSSYNEQFF. The CDR3, as DNA: TGCGCCAGCAGCTTGACTAGCTCCTACAATGAGCAGTTCTTC.

V and J are TRBV7-6 and TRBJ1-1; D is unclear. This CDR3 has 13 amino acids. Germline lookup yields CDR1 SGHVS and CDR2 FNYEAQ. V lost 1 base and J lost 4, with 7 bases in between. CDR3 region: CASSLVGSTEAFF. The CDR3 nucleotides are TGTGCCAGCAGCTTAGTGGGGAGCACTGAAGCTTTCTTT.

CDR3 sequence reads: CASSDRDTGKTQYF. The DNA for the CDR3 is TGTGCCAGCAGCGATCGGGACACGGGGAAGACCCAGTACTTC. The gene calls are TRBV7-9 and TRBJ2-5, with TRBD1 as a possible D gene (6 bases). Germline assignment: CDR1 SEHNR and CDR2 FQNEAQ (reference sequence). Trimming took off 5 bases at V and 6 bases at J, with 16 bases between the two ends. The CDR3 runs 14 residues.

The chain joins TRBV10-3 to TRBJ1-2, with D possibly TRBD1 on 6 matching bases. The germline CDR1 and CDR2 sequences are ENHRY and SYGVKD. Trimming removed 2 bases at V and 5 bases at J, with 18 bases between. CDR3 size: 16 residues. CDR3 protein: CAISEEGERGRYGYTF. The CDR3 region has the DNA TGTGCCATCAGTGAGGAGGGGGAAAGGGGACGGTATGGCTACACCTTC.